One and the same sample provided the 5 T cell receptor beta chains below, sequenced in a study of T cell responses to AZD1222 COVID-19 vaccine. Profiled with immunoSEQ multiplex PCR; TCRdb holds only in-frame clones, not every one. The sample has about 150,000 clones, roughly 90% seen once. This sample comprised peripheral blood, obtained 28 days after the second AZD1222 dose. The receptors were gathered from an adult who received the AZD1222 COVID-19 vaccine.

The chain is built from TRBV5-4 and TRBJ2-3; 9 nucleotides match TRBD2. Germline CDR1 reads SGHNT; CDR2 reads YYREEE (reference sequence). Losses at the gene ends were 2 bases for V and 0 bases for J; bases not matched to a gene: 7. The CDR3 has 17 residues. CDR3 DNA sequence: TGTGCCAGCAGCTTTTGGGGCGCGGGGGGGAGCACAGATACGCAGTATTTT. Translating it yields CASSFWGAGGSTDTQYF.

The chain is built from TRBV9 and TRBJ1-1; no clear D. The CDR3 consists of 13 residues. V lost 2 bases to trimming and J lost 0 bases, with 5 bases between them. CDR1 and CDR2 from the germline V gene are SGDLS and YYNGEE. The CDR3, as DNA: TGTGCCAGCAGCGTCCGCATGAACACTGAAGCTTTCTTT. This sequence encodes CASSVRMNTEAFF.

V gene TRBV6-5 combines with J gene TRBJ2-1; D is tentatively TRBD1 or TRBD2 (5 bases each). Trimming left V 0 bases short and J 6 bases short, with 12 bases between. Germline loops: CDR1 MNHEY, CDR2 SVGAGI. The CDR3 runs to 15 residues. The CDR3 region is CASSYSIPRGNEQFF. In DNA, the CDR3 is TGTGCCAGCAGTTACTCGATTCCGAGGGGCAATGAGCAGTTCTTC.

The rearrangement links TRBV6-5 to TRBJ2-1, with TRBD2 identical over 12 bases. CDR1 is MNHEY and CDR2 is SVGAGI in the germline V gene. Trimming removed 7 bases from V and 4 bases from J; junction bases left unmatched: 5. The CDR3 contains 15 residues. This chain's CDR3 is CASILGLAGYNEQFF. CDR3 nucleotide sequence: TGTGCCAGCATTCTTGGACTAGCGGGGTACAATGAGCAGTTCTTC.

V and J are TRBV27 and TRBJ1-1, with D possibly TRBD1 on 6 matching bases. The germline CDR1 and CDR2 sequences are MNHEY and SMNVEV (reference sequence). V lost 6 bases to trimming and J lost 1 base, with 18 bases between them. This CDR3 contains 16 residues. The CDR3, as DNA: TGTGCCAGCAGCGCACGGAGGGGGGGTGGGAACACTGAAGCTTTCTTT. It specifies CASSARRGGGNTEAFF.